The T cell receptor (beta chain) under discussion was sequenced for a study of molecular identifiers for immune sequencing clone quantification. Turning to the study itself: Four of five splits of RNA from roughly 20,000 or 100,000 naive CD8 cells were sequenced in replicates. Findings and caveats of the study: Shared barcodes on identical TCR molecules could underestimate the sizes of highly expanded clones.

This clonotype was counted many times. Antigen: not known. Methods described previously, with TCR primers listed, were used for bulk TCR libraries. TCRdb re-called the PCR reads through MiXCR, storing one row per CDR3 protein. The repertoire holds roughly 320,000 distinct CDR3 sequences, with around a fifth as singletons. Germline-derived CDR1 and CDR2 are DFQATT and SNEGSKA (reference sequence). CDR3 size: 12 residues. The V end was cut by 6 bases, the J end by 4 bases, with 13 bases between. Sorting selected naive CD8 T cells with a CD8+CD4-CCR7+CD45RA+ phenotype. The chain couples TRBV20-1 to TRBJ2-7; a possible D gene is TRBD2 (6 bases). Specimen: naive CD8+ T cells from blood, with Jurkat cell RNA spiked in. Described subset: FACS-sorted CD8+CD4-CCR7+CD45RA+ naive T cells. The receptor comes from a human donor in good health. Some libraries in this study had Jurkat cell RNA spiked in. CDR3 in amino acids: CSASPGLYEQYF. CDR3 DNA sequence: TGCAGTGCCTCCCCGGGACTGTACGAGCAGTACTTC.